A selection of T cell receptor beta chains follows, all from one sample in a study of control samples from healthy donors and cancer patients. Generated by immunoSEQ multiplex PCR, the TCRdb table keeps only in-frame clones and is missing some. The sample holds 120,000 or so clones, roughly 90% seen once. Sequencing used PBMCs. The source of these receptors is an older woman with lung cancer. The CDR3 runs from the conserved cysteine through the conserved F or W. Each record gives: D gene, clone size, J gene, V gene, CDR3 DNA, CDR3 protein. A D gene is named only where the DNA matches it firmly. For some rows the clone size is stated as once, few or many, or as a class when expanded; others skip it.

D: NA
size: NA
J: TRBJ1-3
V: TRBV10-1
DNA: TGCGCCAGCAGTGGAAGGGACGGAGGAAACACCATATATTTT
CDR3: CASSGRDGGNTIYF

D: NA
size: NA
J: TRBJ2-5
V: TRBV20-1
DNA: TGCAGTGCCTACGGAGGGGAGACCCAGTACTTC
CDR3: CSAYGGETQYF

D: NA
size: NA
J: TRBJ2-2
V: TRBV4-3
DNA: TGCGCCAGCAGCCAAGTAGGATACACCGGGGAGCTGTTTTTT
CDR3: CASSQVGYTGELFF

D: TRBD1
size: NA
J: TRBJ1-2
V: TRBV5-1
DNA: TGCGCCAGCAGCACCACAGGGGAGAGAAGCTACACCTTC
CDR3: CASSTTGERSYTF

D: NA
size: NA
J: TRBJ1-5
V: TRBV15
DNA: TGTGCCACCAGCAGAGCCGACATGGCAGCCCAGCATTTT
CDR3: CATSRADMAAQHF

D: NA
size: few
J: TRBJ2-1
V: TRBV2
DNA: TGTGCCAGCAGGCGACTCCTATCCGAGGCTGAGCAGTTCTTC
CDR3: CASRRLLSEAEQFF

D: NA
size: NA
J: TRBJ1-2
V: TRBV9
DNA: TGTGCCAGCAGCCCCGCGGCGGGACGGCCTTTCCTGGGCTATGGCTACACCTTC
CDR3: CASSPAAGRPFLGYGYTF

D: TRBD1
size: NA
J: TRBJ1-5
V: TRBV2
DNA: TGTGCCAGCAGTGAGAAGGTTCGACAGGGGATTAATCAGCCCCAGCATTTT
CDR3: CASSEKVRQGINQPQHF

D: TRBD2
size: NA
J: TRBJ2-5
V: TRBV6-1
DNA: TGTGCCAGCAGTGAAGGTCCTAGCGGGGGAGCCCAGTACTTC
CDR3: CASSEGPSGGAQYF

D: NA
size: NA
J: TRBJ2-1
V: TRBV7-2
DNA: TGTGCCAGCAGCCGGTCCGTACGAAACAACAATGAGCAGTTCTTC
CDR3: CASSRSVRNNNEQFF

D: TRBD1
size: NA
J: TRBJ1-1
V: TRBV5-4
DNA: TGTGCCAGCAGCAACGACAGGGTGAACACTGAAGCTTTCTTT
CDR3: CASSNDRVNTEAFF

D: TRBD1
size: NA
J: TRBJ1-2
V: TRBV11-2
DNA: TGTGCCAGCAGCTTAGAGACAGGGGTAGGCTATGGCTACACCTTC
CDR3: CASSLETGVGYGYTF

D: NA
size: NA
J: TRBJ2-7
V: TRBV3-1/TRBV3-2
DNA: TGTGCCAGCAGCTCCCTCGGAGGGGACGAGCAGTACTTC
CDR3: CASSSLGGDEQYF

D: NA
size: few
J: TRBJ1-3
V: TRBV25-1
DNA: TGTGCCAGCAGTGACGTTCAGACAGGCTTCTCTGGAAACACCATATATTTT
CDR3: CASSDVQTGFSGNTIYF

D: TRBD1
size: NA
J: TRBJ1-2
V: TRBV19
DNA: TGTGCCAGTAGTATCGTTCTTCCCGGGACAGACGGCTACACCTTC
CDR3: CASSIVLPGTDGYTF

D: NA
size: NA
J: TRBJ1-2
V: TRBV19
DNA: TGTGCCAGTAGTATCGTGAGGACAGCCAGGAACTATGGCTACACCTTC
CDR3: CASSIVRTARNYGYTF

D: TRBD1
size: NA
J: TRBJ1-2
V: TRBV6-2/TRBV6-3
DNA: TGTGCCAGCAGTCGTGGGGACAGGGCGTCGAGAGGCTACACCTTC
CDR3: CASSRGDRASRGYTF

D: NA
size: NA
J: TRBJ2-1
V: TRBV4-3
DNA: TGCGCCAGCAGCCAAGAATACTCCGGGACGCCAAATTGGGCCAATGAGCAGTTCTTC
CDR3: CASSQEYSGTPNWANEQFF

D: TRBD1
size: NA
J: TRBJ1-1
V: TRBV2
DNA: TGTGCCAGCAGTGAAAAGGGGACAGGCACTGAAGCTTTCTTT
CDR3: CASSEKGTGTEAFF

D: NA
size: NA
J: TRBJ2-7
V: TRBV28
DNA: TGTGCCAGCAGTTTTCGTCCGGGAAGGGGAAGTACCTACGAGCAGTACTTC
CDR3: CASSFRPGRGSTYEQYF

D: NA
size: NA
J: TRBJ1-5
V: TRBV15
DNA: TGTGCCACCAGCGAGTTAAAGGGAGATCAGCCCCAGCATTTT
CDR3: CATSELKGDQPQHF

D: NA
size: NA
J: TRBJ2-7
V: TRBV6-4
DNA: TGTGCCAGCAGTGAGATTGGGTACGAGCAGTACTTC
CDR3: CASSEIGYEQYF